The sequence of this T cell receptor beta chain was determined in a study of shared clonotypes between healthy human individuals. TCRdb's table, derived via immunoSEQ multiplex PCR, lists solely in-frame clones and lacks some. Among more than 1 million clones, about 80% were seen once, and the ten largest hold around 0.47%. This clone occurred a few times. This CDR3 region has 13 residues. V was clipped by 7 bases and J by 4 bases, with 13 bases between them. CDR1 is MNHEY and CDR2 is SMNVEV in the germline V gene (reference sequence). This TCR was recovered from a man aged 18 to 35 in good health. Some clones in this sample may be carry-over from other donors' samples. The source material was memory CD4+ T cells from PBMCs. The subset denotes: CD45RA-negative fraction. The chain recombines TRBV27 with TRBJ1-1, with unresolved D. The CDR3 loop is CASKIVGSTEAFF. The CDR3 coding sequence is TGTGCCAGCAAGATAGTAGGGAGCACTGAAGCTTTCTTT.